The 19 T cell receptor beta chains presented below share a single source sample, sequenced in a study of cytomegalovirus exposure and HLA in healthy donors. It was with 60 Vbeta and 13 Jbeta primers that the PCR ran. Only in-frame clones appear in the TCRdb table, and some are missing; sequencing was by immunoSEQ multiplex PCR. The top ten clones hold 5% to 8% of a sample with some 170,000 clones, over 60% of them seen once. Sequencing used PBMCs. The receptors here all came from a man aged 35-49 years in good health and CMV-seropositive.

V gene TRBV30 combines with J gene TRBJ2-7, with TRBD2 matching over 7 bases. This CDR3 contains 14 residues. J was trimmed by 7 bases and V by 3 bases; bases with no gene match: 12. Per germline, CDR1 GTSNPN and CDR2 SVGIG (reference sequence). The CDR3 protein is CAWRKVAGSGEQYF. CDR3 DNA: TGTGCCTGGAGAAAGGTAGCGGGCTCGGGGGAGCAGTACTTC.

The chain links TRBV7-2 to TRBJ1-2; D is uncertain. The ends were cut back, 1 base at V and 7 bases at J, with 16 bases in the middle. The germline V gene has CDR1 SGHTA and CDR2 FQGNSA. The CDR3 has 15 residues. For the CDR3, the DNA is TGTGCCAGCAGCTTAGTCGGCAGCGGAAGGACTGGCTACACCTTC. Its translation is CASSLVGSGRTGYTF.

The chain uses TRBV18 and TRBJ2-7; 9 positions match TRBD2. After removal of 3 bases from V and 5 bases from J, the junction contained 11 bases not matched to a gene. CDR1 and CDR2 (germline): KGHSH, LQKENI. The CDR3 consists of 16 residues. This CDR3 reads CASSPREGSRLNEQYF. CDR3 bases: TGTGCCAGCTCACCGCGGGAGGGCTCCCGCCTAAACGAGCAGTACTTC.

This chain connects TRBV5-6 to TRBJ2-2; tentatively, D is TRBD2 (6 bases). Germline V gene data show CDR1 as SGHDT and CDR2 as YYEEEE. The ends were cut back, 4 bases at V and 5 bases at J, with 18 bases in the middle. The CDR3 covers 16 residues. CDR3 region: CASSPRPLAGTGELFF. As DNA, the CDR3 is TGTGCCAGCAGCCCCCGTCCGTTGGCGGGGACCGGGGAGCTGTTTTTT. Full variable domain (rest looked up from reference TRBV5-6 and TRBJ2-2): DAGVTQSPTHLIKTRGQQVTLRCSPKSGHDTVSWYQQALGQGPQFIFQYYEEEERQRGNFPDRFSGHQFPNYSSELNVNALLLGDSALYLCASSPRPLAGTGELFFGEGSRLTVL.

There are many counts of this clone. The CDR3 DNA reads as TGTGCCAGCAGCTTAGGCGTTGCTCAGCCCCAGCATTTT. Protein product: CASSLGVAQPQHF. The chain joins TRBV7-9 to TRBJ1-5; D is undetermined. Germline CDR1 is SEHNR and CDR2 is FQNEAQ (reference sequence). V was shortened by 1 base and J by 6 bases, with 7 bases between the two germline ends. There are 13 residues in the CDR3.

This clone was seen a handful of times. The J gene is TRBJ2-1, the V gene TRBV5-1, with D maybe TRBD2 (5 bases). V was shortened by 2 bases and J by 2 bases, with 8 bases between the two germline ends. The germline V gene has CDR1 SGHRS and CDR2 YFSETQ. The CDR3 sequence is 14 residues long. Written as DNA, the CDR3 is TGCGCCAGCAGCTTAGCGGTTACCTACAATGAGCAGTTCTTC. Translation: CASSLAVTYNEQFF.

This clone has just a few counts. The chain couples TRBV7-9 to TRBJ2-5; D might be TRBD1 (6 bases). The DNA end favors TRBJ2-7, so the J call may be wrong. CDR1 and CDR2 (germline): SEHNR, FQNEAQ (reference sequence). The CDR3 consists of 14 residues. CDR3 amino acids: CASSLEQGAYEQYF. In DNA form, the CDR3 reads TGTGCCAGCAGCTTAGAACAGGGCGCCTACGAGCAGTACTTC.

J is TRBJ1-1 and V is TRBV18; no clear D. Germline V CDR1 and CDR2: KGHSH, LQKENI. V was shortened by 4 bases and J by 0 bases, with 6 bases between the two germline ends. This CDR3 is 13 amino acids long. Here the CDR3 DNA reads TGTGCCAGCTCACGTCCCATGAACACTGAAGCTTTCTTT. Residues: CASSRPMNTEAFF.

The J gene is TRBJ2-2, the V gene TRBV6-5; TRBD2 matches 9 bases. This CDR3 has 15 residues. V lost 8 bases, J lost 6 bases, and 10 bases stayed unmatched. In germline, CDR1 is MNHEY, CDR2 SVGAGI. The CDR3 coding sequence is TGTGCCAGCGGGCTCGTGGTAGCGGGAGCCGGGGAGCTGTTTTTT. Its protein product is CASGLVVAGAGELFF.

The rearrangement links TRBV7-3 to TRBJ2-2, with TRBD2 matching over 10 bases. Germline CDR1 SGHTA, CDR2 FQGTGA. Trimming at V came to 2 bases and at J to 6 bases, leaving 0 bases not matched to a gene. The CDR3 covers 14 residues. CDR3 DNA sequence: TGTGCCAGCAGCTTACTAGCGGGAGCCGGGGAGCTGTTTTTT. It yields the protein CASSLLAGAGELFF.

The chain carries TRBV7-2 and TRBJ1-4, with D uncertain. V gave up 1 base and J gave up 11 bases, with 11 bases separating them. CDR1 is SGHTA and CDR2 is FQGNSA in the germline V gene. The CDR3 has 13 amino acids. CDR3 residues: CASSLDSGSKLFF. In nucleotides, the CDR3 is TGTGCCAGCAGCTTAGACTCGGGTAGTAAACTGTTTTTT.

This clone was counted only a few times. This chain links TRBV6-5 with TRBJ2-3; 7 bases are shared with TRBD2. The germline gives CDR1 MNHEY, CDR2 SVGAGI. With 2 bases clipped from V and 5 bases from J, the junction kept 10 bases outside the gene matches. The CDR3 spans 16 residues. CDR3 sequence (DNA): TGTGCCAGCAGTTACGGTCTCGCGGGAGTGGGAGATACGCAGTATTTT. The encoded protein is CASSYGLAGVGDTQYF.

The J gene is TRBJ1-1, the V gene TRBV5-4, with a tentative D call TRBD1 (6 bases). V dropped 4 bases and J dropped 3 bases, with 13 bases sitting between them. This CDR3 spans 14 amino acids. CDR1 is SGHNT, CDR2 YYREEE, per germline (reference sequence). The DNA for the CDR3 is TGTGCCAGCAGCCTCCCCCGACAGGACACTGAAGCTTTCTTT. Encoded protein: CASSLPRQDTEAFF.

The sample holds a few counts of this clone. CDR3: CASSLGPTGALHF. CDR3 nucleotide sequence: TGTGCCAGCAGCTTAGGCCCCACAGGGGCCCTCCACTTT. The J gene is TRBJ1-6, the V gene TRBV11-3, with 7 bases lining up with TRBD1. Germline assignment: CDR1 SGHNT and CDR2 YENEEA. The CDR3 is made up of 13 amino acids. V lost 1 base and J lost 14; bases outside the gene matches: 5.

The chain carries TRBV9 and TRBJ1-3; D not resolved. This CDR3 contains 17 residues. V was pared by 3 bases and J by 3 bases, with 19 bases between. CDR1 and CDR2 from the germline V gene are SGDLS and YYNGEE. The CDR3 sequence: CASSALAPGEVGNTIYF. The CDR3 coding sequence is TGTGCCAGCAGCGCACTAGCCCCCGGGGAAGTTGGAAACACCATATATTTT.

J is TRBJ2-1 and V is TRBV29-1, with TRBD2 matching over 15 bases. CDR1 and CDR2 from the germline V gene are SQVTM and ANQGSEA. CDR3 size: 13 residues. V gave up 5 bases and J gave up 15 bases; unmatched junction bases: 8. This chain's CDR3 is CSVRTSGRGEGFF. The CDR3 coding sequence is TGCAGCGTTCGGACTAGCGGGAGGGGAGAGGGGTTCTTC.

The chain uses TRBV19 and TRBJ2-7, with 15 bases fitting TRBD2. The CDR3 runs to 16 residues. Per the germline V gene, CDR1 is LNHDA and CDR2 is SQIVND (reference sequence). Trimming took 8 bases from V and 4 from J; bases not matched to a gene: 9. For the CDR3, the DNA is TGTGCCAGTGGTCCCGGGACTAGCGGGAGGAAGTACGAGCAGTACTTC. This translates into CASGPGTSGRKYEQYF. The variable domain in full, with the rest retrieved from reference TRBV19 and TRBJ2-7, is DGGITQSPKYLFRKEGQNVTLSCEQNLNHDAMYWYRQDPGQGLRLIYYSQIVNDFQKGDIAEGYSVSREKKESFPLTVTSAQKNPTAFYLCASGPGTSGRKYEQYFGPGTRLTVT.

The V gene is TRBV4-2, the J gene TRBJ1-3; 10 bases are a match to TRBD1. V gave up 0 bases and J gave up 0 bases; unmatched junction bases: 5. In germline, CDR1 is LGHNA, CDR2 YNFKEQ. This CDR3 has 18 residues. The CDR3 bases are TGTGCCAGCAGCCAAGACCTGACAGGGGGCGCCTCTGGAAACACCATATATTTT. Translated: CASSQDLTGGASGNTIYF.

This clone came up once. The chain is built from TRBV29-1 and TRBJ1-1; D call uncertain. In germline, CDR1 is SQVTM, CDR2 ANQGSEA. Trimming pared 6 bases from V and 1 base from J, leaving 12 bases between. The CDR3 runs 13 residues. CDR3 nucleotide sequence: TGCAGCGTGGAATTTACACAGAACACTGAAGCTTTCTTT. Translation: CSVEFTQNTEAFF.